This T cell receptor beta chain was found in a study of OX40 agonist ivuxolimab in advanced cancers. This clone occurred once. Its antigen is unknown. Study-wide findings and caveats: Some patients who did not respond also had low normalized T-cell clonal expansion.

From germline, CDR1 is GTSNPN and CDR2 SVGIG (reference sequence). The CDR3 sequence is 16 residues long. Trimming cost V 3 bases and J 1 base; bases outside gene matches: 9. This table comes from immunoSEQ multiplex PCR, and its TCRdb copy is limited to in-frame clones, with some not included. The sample shows tens of thousands of clones, 75% to 90% of them seen only once. The clonotype was recovered from an adult with an advanced solid tumor such as melanoma, head and neck, liver or kidney cancer. The J gene is TRBJ2-5, the V gene TRBV30; 9 bases match TRBD2. The sequencing used CD4+ or CD8+ T cells sorted from blood, collected in a trial of the OX40 agonist ivuxolimab. The chain's CDR3 is CAWSRCGGGIQETQYF. The CDR3 nucleotides read TGTGCCTGGAGCAGGTGCGGGGGGGGAATCCAAGAGACCCAGTACTTC.